This TCR beta chain was identified during a study of cytomegalovirus exposure and HLA in healthy donors. Concerning this clone: Its antigen is undetermined.

General study results and limits: The study flagged 150 to 200 TCR beta chains as cytomegalovirus-associated.

The donors were members of the 120-subject validation cohort (separate from the roughly 700-subject first cohort). Sequencing was performed with immunoSEQ multiplex PCR; in TCRdb, only in-frame clones are kept and a portion is missing. The table lists under 200,000 clones, approximately 78% of them singletons. The CDR3 is made up of 14 amino acids. V gave up 4 bases and J gave up 1 base, with 10 bases separating them. The germline V gene has CDR1 SGHAT and CDR2 FQNNGV. This chain joins TRBV11-2 and TRBJ1-1; D is perhaps TRBD1 (6 bases). The specimen sequenced was PBMCs. The sequence came from a woman aged 25 to 39 in good health and CMV-seronegative. CDR3 loop: CASSYTQGNTEAFF. CDR3 nucleotide sequence: TGTGCCAGCAGCTATACACAGGGGAACACTGAAGCTTTCTTT.